These T cell receptor beta chains were read from a single sample in a study of T cell responses to AZD1222 COVID-19 vaccine. Measured with immunoSEQ multiplex PCR; TCRdb has only the in-frame clones, and not every one. Among 85,000 or so clones, over 80% were seen once, and the ten largest hold around 5%. The sample here was peripheral blood, taken on day 0 of AZD1222 vaccination. Receptor source: an adult in good health. Both conserved end residues are part of each CDR3. D genes are given only for firm matches. Clone size appears in some rows only: once, few, many, or a class for an expanded clone.

j_call d_call v_call cdr3_length clone_size cdr3_aa cdr3_nt
TRBJ1-2 NA TRBV28 13 NA CASSFDPKYGYTF TGTGCCAGCAGTTTTGATCCTAAGTATGGCTACACCTTC
TRBJ1-1 NA TRBV9 12 NA CASSVGNSEAFF TGTGCCAGCAGCGTAGGGAACTCTGAAGCTTTCTTT
TRBJ1-2 TRBD1 TRBV30 14 NA CAWSGGTGGYGYTF TGTGCCTGGAGTGGGGGGACAGGGGGATATGGCTACACCTTC
TRBJ1-1 NA TRBV19 15 NA CASRSPAQVSTEAFF TGTGCCAGTAGGAGCCCCGCACAGGTATCAACTGAAGCTTTCTTT
TRBJ1-2 NA TRBV30 16 NA CAWSVRIRRGDASYTF TGTGCCTGGAGTGTACGAATAAGGCGAGGGGATGCGAGCTACACCTTC
TRBJ1-2 NA TRBV3-1/TRBV3-2 15 NA CASSQGGGSRDGYTF TGTGCCAGCAGCCAAGGAGGAGGGTCCAGGGATGGCTACACCTTC
TRBJ2-1 NA TRBV28 12 NA CASSFGGDEQFF TGTGCCAGCAGTTTCGGCGGGGATGAGCAGTTCTTC
TRBJ1-6 NA TRBV12-5 13 NA CASGLEDNSPLHF TGTGCTAGTGGTTTGGAAGATAATTCACCCCTCCACTTT
TRBJ1-6 NA TRBV16 17 NA CASSQSGSSVGLSPLHF TGTGCCAGCAGCCAATCAGGGAGTTCCGTCGGGTTATCACCCCTCCACTTT
TRBJ1-5 NA TRBV6-2/TRBV6-3 13 NA CASSYSVNQPQHF TGTGCCAGCAGTTACAGTGTCAATCAGCCCCAGCATTTT
TRBJ1-1 NA TRBV6-5 16 NA CASSYSRGAENTEAFF TGTGCCAGCAGTTACTCGAGGGGGGCGGAGAACACTGAAGCTTTCTTT
TRBJ2-5 NA TRBV19 14 NA CASSISGFQETQYF TGTGCCAGTAGTATCTCAGGATTCCAAGAGACCCAGTACTTC
TRBJ1-1 TRBD1 TRBV5-1 16 NA CASSRTGKEMNTEAFF TGCGCCAGCAGCCGGACAGGGAAGGAAATGAACACTGAAGCTTTCTTT
TRBJ1-1 TRBD1 TRBV6-1 14 NA CASGQGARGTEAFF TGTGCCAGCGGACAGGGGGCCAGGGGAACTGAAGCTTTCTTT
TRBJ1-2 NA TRBV19 16 NA CASMKEEGFGPSGYTF TGTGCCAGTATGAAGGAGGAGGGCTTTGGGCCCTCTGGCTACACCTTC
TRBJ1-1 NA TRBV11-2 15 NA CASSLRIRGGTEAFF TGTGCCAGCAGCCTTAGAATACGGGGAGGAACTGAAGCTTTCTTT
TRBJ1-1 TRBD1 TRBV5-1 15 NA CASTREGTENTEAFF TGCGCCAGCACGCGAGAAGGGACAGAGAACACTGAAGCTTTCTTT
TRBJ1-2 NA TRBV4-1 15 NA CASSQVVGGYYGYTF TGCGCCAGCAGCCAAGTAGTGGGGGGCTACTATGGCTACACCTTC
TRBJ1-1 NA TRBV5-1 12 NA CASSLLNTEAFF TGCGCCAGCAGCTTGCTAAACACTGAAGCTTTCTTT
TRBJ2-5 NA TRBV6-1 17 NA CASSESIKSNKPETQYF TGTGCCAGCAGTGAATCCATTAAGTCCAATAAACCGGAGACCCAGTACTTC
TRBJ2-7 NA TRBV6-5 14 NA CASSYVGISYEQYF TGTGCCAGCAGTTACGTGGGGATCTCCTACGAGCAGTACTTC
TRBJ2-7 TRBD1 TRBV30 14 NA CAWSVGQGSYEQYF TGTGCCTGGAGTGTGGGACAGGGATCCTACGAGCAGTACTTC
TRBJ1-3 NA TRBV11-2 13 NA CASSPRIGNTIYF TGTGCCAGCAGCCCCAGGATTGGAAACACCATATATTTT
TRBJ1-1 NA TRBV5-1 14 NA CASSDVEGDTEAFF TGCGCCAGCAGCGACGTTGAGGGTGACACTGAAGCTTTCTTT
TRBJ1-1 NA TRBV5-1 14 NA CASSLMGDGTEAFF TGCGCCAGCAGCTTGATGGGGGATGGGACTGAAGCTTTCTTT
TRBJ1-2 NA TRBV9 13 NA CASSLDPAYGYTF TGTGCCAGCAGCCTAGACCCTGCCTATGGCTACACCTTC
TRBJ1-2 TRBD1 TRBV10-2 13 NA CASSATGGYGYTF TGCGCCAGCAGTGCGACAGGGGGTTATGGCTACACCTTC
TRBJ2-3 NA TRBV11-3 14 once CASSLRWGADTQYF TGTGCCAGCAGCTTACGGTGGGGCGCAGATACGCAGTATTTT
TRBJ2-3 TRBD2 TRBV2 16 NA CASSLWLAGGTDTQYF TGTGCCAGCAGTTTGTGGCTAGCGGGCGGGACAGATACGCAGTATTTT
TRBJ1-2 TRBD1 TRBV7-2 14 NA CASSSWTGSDGYTF TGTGCCAGCAGCTCCTGGACAGGGAGTGATGGCTACACCTTC
TRBJ1-1 TRBD1 TRBV5-1 16 NA CASSSGTAIGNTEAFF TGCGCCAGCAGCTCCGGGACAGCGATTGGAAACACTGAAGCTTTCTTT
TRBJ2-3 NA TRBV5-1 13 NA CASSFQVPDTQYF TGCGCCAGCAGCTTTCAGGTCCCAGATACGCAGTATTTT
TRBJ1-2 TRBD1 TRBV28 17 NA CASSPYPGTGFNYGYTF TGTGCCAGCAGTCCATACCCCGGGACAGGTTTTAACTATGGCTACACCTTC
TRBJ2-3 TRBD2 TRBV7-2 16 NA CASSPLAGGGLDTQYF TGTGCCAGCAGCCCGCTAGCGGGGGGAGGGTTGGATACGCAGTATTTT
TRBJ2-3 TRBD2 TRBV5-4 15 NA CASSPSAGDWDTQYF TGTGCCAGCAGCCCCTCTGCGGGGGACTGGGATACGCAGTATTTT
TRBJ2-2 NA TRBV9 17 NA CASSPSPAFVGTGELFF TGTGCCAGCAGCCCAAGCCCCGCATTCGTTGGCACCGGGGAGCTGTTTTTT
TRBJ1-1 NA TRBV7-2 15 NA CASSLGWGWNTEAFF TGTGCCAGCAGCTTAGGATGGGGCTGGAACACTGAAGCTTTCTTT
TRBJ2-5 TRBD2 TRBV19 14 NA CASRGRGEGETQYF TGTGCCAGTAGAGGGCGCGGGGAGGGGGAGACCCAGTACTTC
TRBJ2-7 NA TRBV5-5 15 once CASSLNTPPSYEQYF TGTGCCAGCAGCTTAAACACCCCACCCTCCTACGAGCAGTACTTC
TRBJ1-2 TRBD1 TRBV6-4 17 NA CASSESPATGGTYGYTF TGTGCCAGCAGTGAAAGTCCGGCGACAGGGGGAACCTATGGCTACACCTTC
TRBJ2-1 TRBD2 TRBV11-2 16 NA CASSLRPVAGGRKQFF TGTGCCAGCAGCTTACGACCGGTCGCGGGGGGGCGAAAGCAGTTCTTC
TRBJ2-7 TRBD2 TRBV28 14 NA CASMTWGGSYEQYF TGTGCCAGCATGACTTGGGGGGGCTCCTACGAGCAGTACTTC
TRBJ1-5 NA TRBV19 15 NA CASSWGGRSNQPQHF TGTGCCAGTAGTTGGGGAGGGAGGAGCAATCAGCCCCAGCATTTT
TRBJ1-4 NA TRBV4-1 18 NA CASSQVAMGGRTNEKLFF TGCGCCAGCAGCCAAGTCGCGATGGGGGGGCGAACTAATGAAAAACTGTTTTTT
TRBJ2-7 NA TRBV12-3/TRBV12-4 13 NA CASSPQNTYEQYF TGTGCCAGCAGTCCCCAAAACACCTACGAGCAGTACTTC
TRBJ1-1 NA TRBV2 10 NA CAIGTTEAFF TGTGCCATAGGGACCACTGAAGCTTTCTTT
TRBJ1-2 NA TRBV3-1/TRBV3-2 15 NA CASSQWAGIGYGYTF TGTGCCAGCAGCCAATGGGCAGGGATTGGGTATGGCTACACCTTC
TRBJ2-7 TRBD1 TRBV18 14 NA CASSPRQGLGEQYF TGTGCCAGCTCACCCAGACAGGGGTTGGGAGAGCAGTACTTC
TRBJ2-7 NA TRBV18 13 once CASSPRTLYEQYF TGTGCCAGCTCACCCAGGACACTCTACGAGCAGTACTTC